The following is a TCR beta chain sequence with its context. This entry comes from a study of OX40 agonist ivuxolimab in advanced cancers. The CDR3 covers 14 residues. Trimming removed 1 base from V and 1 base from J, with 8 bases in between. Germline CDR1 reads SGHNT; CDR2 reads YYREEE (reference sequence). Profiling relied on immunoSEQ multiplex PCR, and the TCRdb table lists in-frame clones only, not all of them. Of some 70,000 clones in the sample, approximately 90% were seen once. Sample: CD4+ or CD8+ T cells sorted from blood, taken in a trial of the OX40 agonist ivuxolimab. The gene calls are TRBV5-4 and TRBJ1-1; D is unclear. The source is an adult with an advanced solid tumor such as melanoma, head and neck, liver or kidney cancer. This chain's CDR3 is CASSLTEGNTEAFF. The CDR3 DNA reads as TGTGCCAGCAGCTTGACAGAGGGGAACACTGAAGCTTTCTTT.